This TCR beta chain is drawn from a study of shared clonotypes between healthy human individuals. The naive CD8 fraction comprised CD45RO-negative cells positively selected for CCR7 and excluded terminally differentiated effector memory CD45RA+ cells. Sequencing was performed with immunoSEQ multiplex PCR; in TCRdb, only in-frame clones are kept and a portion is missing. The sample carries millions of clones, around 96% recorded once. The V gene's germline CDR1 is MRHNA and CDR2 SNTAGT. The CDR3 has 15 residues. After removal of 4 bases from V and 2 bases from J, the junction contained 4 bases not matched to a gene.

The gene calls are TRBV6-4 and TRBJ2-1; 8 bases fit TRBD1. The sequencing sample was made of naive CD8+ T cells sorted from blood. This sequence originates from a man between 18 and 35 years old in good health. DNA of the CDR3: TGTGCCAGCAGTGTCCGACAGGGGACCTACAATGAGCAGTTCTTC. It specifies CASSVRQGTYNEQFF.